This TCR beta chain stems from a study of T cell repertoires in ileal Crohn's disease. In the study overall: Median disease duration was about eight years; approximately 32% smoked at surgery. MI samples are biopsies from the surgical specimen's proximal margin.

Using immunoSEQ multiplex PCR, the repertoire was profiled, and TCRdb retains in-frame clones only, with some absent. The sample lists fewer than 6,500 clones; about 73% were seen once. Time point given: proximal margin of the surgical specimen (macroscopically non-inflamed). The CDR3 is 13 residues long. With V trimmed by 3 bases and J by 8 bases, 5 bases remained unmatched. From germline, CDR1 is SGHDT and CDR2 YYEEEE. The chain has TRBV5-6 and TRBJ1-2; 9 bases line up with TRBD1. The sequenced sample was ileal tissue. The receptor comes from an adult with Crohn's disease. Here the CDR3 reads CASSSQGAYGYTF. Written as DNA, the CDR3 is TGTGCCAGCAGCTCACAGGGGGCGTACGGCTACACCTTC.